This T cell receptor (beta chain) was observed in a study of blood T cell repertoires in COVID-19. About the study: T cells, B-cell-depleted T cells, or PBMCs supplied cDNA or gDNA.

CDR3 length equals 16 residues. Germline CDR1 reads LGHNA; CDR2 reads YNFKEQ. The J segment lost 6 bases and the V segment lost 3 bases, leaving 10 bases of the junction unmatched. Authors' data handling: For nucleated cells, counts were estimated from reference gene primer amplification. Sequenced by immunoSEQ multiplex PCR; TCRdb stores in-frame clones only, minus some. D and trimming come from the DNA, and the V and J calls and clone size come from that table. The sample has 53,000 or so clones, 70% to 90% seen once; the top ten hold about an eighth. The source material was peripheral blood. This receptor was obtained from an elderly man with acute or convalescent COVID-19. The chain links TRBV4-2 to TRBJ2-7; 11 bases align to TRBD2. CDR3 in DNA: TGTGCCAGCAGCCAGGAGACTAGCGGGGTAATAGGCGAGCAGTACTTC. Encoded protein: CASSQETSGVIGEQYF.